Sequencing of this TCR beta chain was carried out in a study of blood T cell repertoires in COVID-19. About the study: PBMCs, B-cell-depleted T cells, or T cells provided the cDNA or gDNA that made up the material.

Donors were grouped by their self-reported clinical history. CDR1 SGHTA and CDR2 FQGTGA come from the germline V gene. The V gene lost 2 bases and the J gene lost 1 base, with 14 bases spanning the gap. The CDR3 loop spans 17 amino acids. The authors' processing: Reference gene primer amplification in the assay estimated nucleated cell counts. The assay was immunoSEQ multiplex PCR, and TCRdb's table has in-frame clones only and misses some. The V and J calls and the clone size are those of that table, but D and trimming were determined from the DNA. The sample has a few hundred thousand clones, about nine tenths seen once.

The chain employs TRBV7-3 and TRBJ2-2, with D possibly matching TRBD1 (5 bases). The clonotype was recovered from a woman aged 50 to 65 who had recovered from COVID-19. The sequenced sample consisted of PBMCs or T cells enriched from blood (not recorded which). CDR3 DNA sequence: TGTGCCAGCAGCTTATTGGTGCTGGACAAGAACACCGGGGAGCTGTTTTTT. This translates into CASSLLVLDKNTGELFF.